This TCR beta chain appears in the sequencing data of a study of T cell repertoires in cytomegalovirus infection. About the research overall: It can be stated that public TCR beta signatures indicated CMV infection as well as a matching HLA type.

General study points: The ex vivo response was dominated by HLA-C-restricted CMV-specific TCR beta clonotypes.

Regarding this clonotype: Antigen: not known.

TCRdb re-called the reads through MiXCR, storing one row per CDR3 protein. Of 400,000 or so distinct CDR3 sequences listed, about 33% are singletons. This CDR3 contains 12 residues. J was trimmed by 4 bases and V by 10 bases; bases with no gene match: 5. Looked up from germline, CDR1 is MNHEY and CDR2 is SMNVEV (reference sequence). The V gene is TRBV27, the J gene TRBJ2-7, with 9 positions matching TRBD1. This sequence was found in a human donor in good health (CMV status not recorded). Some clones in this sample may be carry-over from other donors' samples. Sequences were obtained from PBMCs. CDR3 residues: CATRDRAYEQYF. In DNA form, the CDR3 reads TGTGCCACCCGGGACAGGGCATACGAGCAGTACTTC.